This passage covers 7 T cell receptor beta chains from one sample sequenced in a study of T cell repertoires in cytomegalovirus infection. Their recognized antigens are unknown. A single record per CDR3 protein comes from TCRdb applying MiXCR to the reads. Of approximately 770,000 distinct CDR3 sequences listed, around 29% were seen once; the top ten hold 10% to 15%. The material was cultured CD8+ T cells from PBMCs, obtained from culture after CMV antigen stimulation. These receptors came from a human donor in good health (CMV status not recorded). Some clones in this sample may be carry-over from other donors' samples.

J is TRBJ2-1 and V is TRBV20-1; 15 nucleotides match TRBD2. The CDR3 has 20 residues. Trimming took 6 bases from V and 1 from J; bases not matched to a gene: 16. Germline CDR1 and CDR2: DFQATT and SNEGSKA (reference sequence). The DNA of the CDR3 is TGCAGTGCCGTACGCCAGACGGGACTAGCGGGGGGCTTGTCCTACAATGAGCAGTTCTTC. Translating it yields CSAVRQTGLAGGLSYNEQFF.

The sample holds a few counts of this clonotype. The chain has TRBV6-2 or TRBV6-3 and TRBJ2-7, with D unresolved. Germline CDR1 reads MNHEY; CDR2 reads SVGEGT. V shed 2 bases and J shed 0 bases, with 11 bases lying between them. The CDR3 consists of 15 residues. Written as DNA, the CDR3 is TGTGCCAGCAGTTACGCCCCAGCTAGCTCCTACGAGCAGTACGTC. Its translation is CASSYAPASSYEQYV.

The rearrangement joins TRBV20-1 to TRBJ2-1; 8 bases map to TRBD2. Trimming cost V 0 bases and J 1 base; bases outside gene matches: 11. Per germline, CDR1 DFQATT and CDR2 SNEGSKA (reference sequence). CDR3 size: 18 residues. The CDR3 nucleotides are TGCAGTGCTAGAGATCCCGTAACTAGCGGAAGTTCCTACAATGAGCAGTTCTTC. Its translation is CSARDPVTSGSSYNEQFF.

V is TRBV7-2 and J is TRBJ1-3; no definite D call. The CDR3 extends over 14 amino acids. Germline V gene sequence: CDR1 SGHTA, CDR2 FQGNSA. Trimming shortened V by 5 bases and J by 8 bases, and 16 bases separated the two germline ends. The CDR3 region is CASSEEPLGDTIYF. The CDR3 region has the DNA TGTGCCAGCAGCGAAGAGCCCCTCGGGGACACCATATATTTT.

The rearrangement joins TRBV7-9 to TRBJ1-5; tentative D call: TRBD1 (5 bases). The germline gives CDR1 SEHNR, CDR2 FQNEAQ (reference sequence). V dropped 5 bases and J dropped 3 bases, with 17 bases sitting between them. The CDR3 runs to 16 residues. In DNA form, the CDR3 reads TGTGCCAGCAGCCTAAGCACCGGGGCTTCCAATCAGCCCCAGCATTTT. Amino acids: CASSLSTGASNQPQHF.

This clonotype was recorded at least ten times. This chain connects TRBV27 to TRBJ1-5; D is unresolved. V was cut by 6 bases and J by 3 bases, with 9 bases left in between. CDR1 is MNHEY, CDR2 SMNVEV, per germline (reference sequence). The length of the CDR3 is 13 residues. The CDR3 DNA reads TGTGCCAGCAGCTTGTCCTACAATCAGCCCCAGCATTTT. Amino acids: CASSLSYNQPQHF.

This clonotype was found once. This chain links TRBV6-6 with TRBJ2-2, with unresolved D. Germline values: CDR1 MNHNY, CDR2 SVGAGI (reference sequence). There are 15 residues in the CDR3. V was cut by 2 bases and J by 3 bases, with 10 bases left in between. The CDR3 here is CASSYKGYHTGELFF. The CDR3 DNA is TGTGCCAGCAGTTACAAGGGATACCACACCGGGGAGCTGTTTTTT.